The rows below give T cell receptor beta chains drawn from one sample of a study of blood T cell repertoires in COVID-19. Sequencing used immunoSEQ multiplex PCR; TCRdb keeps in-frame clones, though not all of them. The sample has roughly 330,000 clones; about 90% are singletons. The sample taken for sequencing was PBMCs or T cells enriched from blood (not recorded which). Receptors were obtained from a woman in her twenties or thirties who had recovered from COVID-19. CDR3s include the opening cysteine and the closing phenylalanine or tryptophan. Fields, in order: D gene, J gene, clone size, V gene, CDR3 DNA, CDR3 protein. The D gene is left open where the match is weak. The listing skips clone size in some rows; elsewhere it reads once, few, many or a size class.

D gene: TRBD2; J gene: TRBJ2-3; clone size: -; V gene: TRBV29-1; CDR3 DNA: TGCAGCGTCCCTCCAGGAGCGGGGGGGCCCACAGATACGCAGTATTTT; CDR3 protein: CSVPPGAGGPTDTQYF
D gene: -; J gene: TRBJ1-2; clone size: few; V gene: TRBV12-5; CDR3 DNA: TGTGCTAGTGGCCCGGAGTGGTCTAACTATGGCTACACCTTC; CDR3 protein: CASGPEWSNYGYTF
D gene: TRBD2; J gene: TRBJ2-2; clone size: once; V gene: TRBV10-3; CDR3 DNA: TGTGCCATCAGTGGCTCAAGCGGGGGGTACACCGGGGAGCTGTTTTTT; CDR3 protein: CAISGSSGGYTGELFF
D gene: TRBD1; J gene: TRBJ2-6; clone size: -; V gene: TRBV5-4; CDR3 DNA: TGTGCCAGCAGGCATAATACAGGGGTCGGGGCCAACGTCCTGACTTTC; CDR3 protein: CASRHNTGVGANVLTF
D gene: -; J gene: TRBJ1-5; clone size: -; V gene: TRBV6-5; CDR3 DNA: TGTGCCAGCAGTTACTCACGGGGTCAGCAGCCCCAGCATTTT; CDR3 protein: CASSYSRGQQPQHF
D gene: -; J gene: TRBJ1-4; clone size: -; V gene: TRBV5-5; CDR3 DNA: TGTGCCAGCAGCTTTTCCGGGGAAAAACTGTTTTTT; CDR3 protein: CASSFSGEKLFF
D gene: TRBD1; J gene: TRBJ1-2; clone size: -; V gene: TRBV2; CDR3 DNA: TGTGCCAGCAGGGGGGACAGGCTCGGGAGCTACACCTTC; CDR3 protein: CASRGDRLGSYTF
D gene: TRBD1; J gene: TRBJ2-3; clone size: -; V gene: TRBV7-3; CDR3 DNA: TGTGCCAGCAGCCCGGACAGGGTCACAGATACGCAGTATTTT; CDR3 protein: CASSPDRVTDTQYF
D gene: -; J gene: TRBJ1-4; clone size: -; V gene: TRBV7-3; CDR3 DNA: TGTGCCAGCAGCAAGGACTCGTTGCGAAAACTGTTTTTT; CDR3 protein: CASSKDSLRKLFF
D gene: -; J gene: TRBJ1-6; clone size: -; V gene: TRBV7-6; CDR3 DNA: TGTGCCAGCAGCCCCCAGCGGGGTGGCGGTAATTCACCCCTCCACTTT; CDR3 protein: CASSPQRGGGNSPLHF
D gene: TRBD1; J gene: TRBJ2-7; clone size: -; V gene: TRBV6-5; CDR3 DNA: TGTGCCAGCAGCTCCGACGGGACAGGATTCTACGAGCAGTACTTC; CDR3 protein: CASSSDGTGFYEQYF
D gene: TRBD2; J gene: TRBJ2-5; clone size: -; V gene: TRBV29-1; CDR3 DNA: TGCAGCGTTGTTCTTGGAGCGGGGGGGATTGGAGGGACCCAGTACTTC; CDR3 protein: CSVVLGAGGIGGTQYF
D gene: TRBD1; J gene: TRBJ1-4; clone size: -; V gene: TRBV4-1; CDR3 DNA: TGCGCCAGCAGCCAAGGTTGGACAGGTACTAATGAAAAACTGTTTTTT; CDR3 protein: CASSQGWTGTNEKLFF
D gene: -; J gene: TRBJ2-4; clone size: once; V gene: TRBV6-5; CDR3 DNA: TGTGCCAGCAGCGGAGGGGGCGCGCCCAAAAACATTCAGTACTTC; CDR3 protein: CASSGGGAPKNIQYF
D gene: -; J gene: TRBJ1-5; clone size: -; V gene: TRBV28; CDR3 DNA: TGTGCCAGCAGTCTTCGGGGGAATCGCAATCAGCCCCAGCATTTT; CDR3 protein: CASSLRGNRNQPQHF
D gene: -; J gene: TRBJ1-5; clone size: few; V gene: TRBV7-2; CDR3 DNA: TGTGCCAGCAGCTCCCCCAAGGGTAGGGGGTACAATCAGCCCCAGCATTTT; CDR3 protein: CASSSPKGRGYNQPQHF
D gene: -; J gene: TRBJ1-1; clone size: -; V gene: TRBV6-5; CDR3 DNA: TGTGCCAGCAGTTACTCGGTGGCTAACACTGAAGCTTTCTTT; CDR3 protein: CASSYSVANTEAFF
D gene: TRBD2; J gene: TRBJ2-7; clone size: -; V gene: TRBV3-1/TRBV3-2; CDR3 DNA: TGTGCCAGCAGCCAAGAGGTACCTAGCGGTTGCTACGAGCAGTACTTC; CDR3 protein: CASSQEVPSGCYEQYF
D gene: -; J gene: TRBJ2-5; clone size: -; V gene: TRBV1; CDR3 DNA: TGCACCGGTATAACAGGGAACCAAGAGACCCAGTACTTC; CDR3 protein: CTGITGNQETQYF
D gene: -; J gene: TRBJ1-4; clone size: -; V gene: TRBV4-3; CDR3 DNA: TGCGCCAGCAGCCAGGCAGGTGTGCGTGAAAAACTGTTTTTT; CDR3 protein: CASSQAGVREKLFF
D gene: TRBD1; J gene: TRBJ1-2; clone size: -; V gene: TRBV6-5; CDR3 DNA: TGTGCCAGCAGTTACCAGGGACAGGGACGGAACTATGGCTACACCTTC; CDR3 protein: CASSYQGQGRNYGYTF
D gene: TRBD1; J gene: TRBJ2-2; clone size: -; V gene: TRBV12-5; CDR3 DNA: TGTGCTAGCACCGGGACAGGGGAGACCGGGGAGCTGTTTTTT; CDR3 protein: CASTGTGETGELFF
D gene: -; J gene: TRBJ2-1; clone size: once; V gene: TRBV28; CDR3 DNA: TGTGCCAGCAGTTTAAAGACAGGCCCCTACAATGAGCAGTTCTTC; CDR3 protein: CASSLKTGPYNEQFF
D gene: -; J gene: TRBJ1-1; clone size: -; V gene: TRBV6-1; CDR3 DNA: TGTGCCAGCAGTGAATTGTCGGGGGGGAACACTGAAGCTTTCTTT; CDR3 protein: CASSELSGGNTEAFF
D gene: -; J gene: TRBJ2-2; clone size: -; V gene: TRBV4-3; CDR3 DNA: TGCGCCAGCAGCCGAGAACCGCTTGGAGGCACCGGGGAGCTGTTTTTT; CDR3 protein: CASSREPLGGTGELFF
D gene: -; J gene: TRBJ2-1; clone size: -; V gene: TRBV12-3/TRBV12-4; CDR3 DNA: TGTGCCAGCACCTCCACGTGGGGGACAGAGCAGTTCTTC; CDR3 protein: CASTSTWGTEQFF
D gene: -; J gene: TRBJ1-3; clone size: -; V gene: TRBV7-2; CDR3 DNA: TGTGCCAGCAGCTTATTCCCAGTTAACTCTGGAAACACCATATATTTT; CDR3 protein: CASSLFPVNSGNTIYF
D gene: TRBD1; J gene: TRBJ2-1; clone size: -; V gene: TRBV2; CDR3 DNA: TGTGCCAGCAGTATCGACAGGGGGAATGAGCAGTTCTTC; CDR3 protein: CASSIDRGNEQFF
D gene: -; J gene: TRBJ1-1; clone size: -; V gene: TRBV2; CDR3 DNA: TGTGCCACGGGGGGGGACGGGAACACTGAAGCTTTCTTT; CDR3 protein: CATGGDGNTEAFF
D gene: TRBD1; J gene: TRBJ1-3; clone size: -; V gene: TRBV7-2; CDR3 DNA: TGTGCCAGCAGCTCCGGACAGGGGTTAGGAAACACCATATATTTT; CDR3 protein: CASSSGQGLGNTIYF
D gene: -; J gene: TRBJ1-2; clone size: -; V gene: TRBV5-1; CDR3 DNA: TGCGCCAGCAGCTTGATCCCGGGGAACTATGGCTACACCTTC; CDR3 protein: CASSLIPGNYGYTF
D gene: TRBD1; J gene: TRBJ1-1; clone size: -; V gene: TRBV18; CDR3 DNA: TGTGCCAGCTCACCCCCCCGACAGGGGGGGAACACTGAAGCTTTCTTT; CDR3 protein: CASSPPRQGGNTEAFF
D gene: -; J gene: TRBJ1-6; clone size: -; V gene: TRBV6-5; CDR3 DNA: TGTGCCAGCAGGGATATAACAGGGACACCCCTCCACTTT; CDR3 protein: CASRDITGTPLHF
D gene: -; J gene: TRBJ1-6; clone size: -; V gene: TRBV6-2/TRBV6-3; CDR3 DNA: TGTGCCAGCAGTTACGGGCAGTCTAATTCACCCCTCCACTTT; CDR3 protein: CASSYGQSNSPLHF